The 14 T cell receptor beta chains listed next were all sequenced from one sample in a study of blood T cell repertoires in COVID-19. Clones were sequenced by immunoSEQ multiplex PCR, and TCRdb holds only the in-frame ones, with some missing. This table holds around 130,000 clones, over 75% found once. Sample: peripheral blood. These TCRs come from a man aged 70 or older with active COVID-19.

The V gene is TRBV19, the J gene TRBJ2-7; 7 nucleotides agree with TRBD2. The germline gives CDR1 LNHDA, CDR2 SQIVND (reference sequence). The CDR3 is 14 residues long. J lost 3 bases, V lost 5 bases, and 7 bases had no gene match. CDR3 in amino acids: CASSSLAGNYEQYF. CDR3 nucleotide sequence: TGTGCCAGTAGTTCTTTAGCGGGCAACTACGAGCAGTACTTC.

The J gene is TRBJ1-5, the V gene TRBV4-2, with D tentatively TRBD1 (5 bases). Per the germline V gene, CDR1 is LGHNA and CDR2 is YNFKEQ. CDR3 size: 15 residues. Between the trimmed V and J ends, which lost 6 bases and 0 bases, there was a span of 12 bases. The CDR3, as DNA: TGTGCCAGCAGTCAGGGAGGGAGTAGCAATCAGCCCCAGCATTTT. The encoded protein is CASSQGGSSNQPQHF.

This chain uses TRBV7-9 with TRBJ2-7; 7 nucleotides line up with TRBD1. This CDR3 has 15 residues. Looked up from germline, CDR1 is SEHNR and CDR2 is FQNEAQ (reference sequence). Unmatched junction bases numbered 7, after V lost 3 bases and J lost 2 bases. This CDR3 reads CASSFGGQVPYEQYF. CDR3 nucleotide sequence: TGTGCCAGCAGCTTCGGCGGACAGGTTCCCTACGAGCAGTACTTC. Drawing the rest from reference TRBV7-9 and TRBJ2-7, the complete variable domain is DTGVSQNPRHKITKRGQNVTFRCDPISEHNRLYWYRQTLGQGPEFLTYFQNEAQLEKSRLLSDRFSAERPKGSFSTLEIQRTEQGDSAMYLCASSFGGQVPYEQYFGPGTRLTVT.

The chain recombines TRBV16 with TRBJ1-3; possibly TRBD1 for D (5 bases). The ends were cut back, 0 bases at V and 0 bases at J, with 12 bases in the middle. Germline V gene data show CDR1 as KGHSY and CDR2 as FQNENV. The length of the CDR3 is 17 residues. CDR3 in amino acids: CASSQSGLPSSGNTIYF. DNA for the CDR3: TGTGCCAGCAGCCAATCGGGACTTCCGAGCTCTGGAAACACCATATATTTT.

This chain connects TRBV11-2 to TRBJ2-1; 9 nucleotides agree with TRBD2. The CDR3 sequence is 15 residues long. The J segment lost 4 bases and the V segment lost 6 bases, leaving 7 bases of the junction unmatched. Germline V lookup: CDR1 SGHAT, CDR2 FQNNGV. The CDR3 here is CASRPIAGVYNEQFF. DNA of the CDR3: TGTGCCAGCAGACCTATAGCGGGAGTTTACAATGAGCAGTTCTTC.

Remarks on this clone: The limits of the CDR3 on the DNA are not certain, so only TCRdb's listed CDR3 is given. V usage is TRBV2 and J usage is TRBJ1-1. Germline CDR1 and CDR2: SNHLY and FYNNEI. Including both end residues, the CDR3 is 15 amino acids long. Here the CDR3 reads CASSTSALRGTEAFF.

The rearrangement links TRBV5-1 to TRBJ2-3; maybe TRBD2 (5 bases). This CDR3 is built from 15 residues. V shed 6 bases and J shed 0 bases, with 14 bases lying between them. Per germline, CDR1 SGHRS and CDR2 YFSETQ. This CDR3 is CASKPLGGSTDTQYF. As DNA, the CDR3 is TGCGCCAGCAAGCCCCTAGGCGGGAGCACAGATACGCAGTATTTT.

This clone was observed once. The rearrangement joins TRBV29-1 to TRBJ2-4; 11 bases match TRBD2. This CDR3 is 12 amino acids long. Trimming took 6 bases from V and 7 from J; bases not matched to a gene: 2. From germline, CDR1 is SQVTM and CDR2 ANQGSEA. CDR3 sequence reads: CSVGLAGNIQYF. The CDR3, as DNA: TGCAGCGTCGGACTAGCGGGTAACATTCAGTACTTC.

The gene calls are TRBV5-5 and TRBJ2-2; D unclear. The CDR3 extends over 13 amino acids. Germline CDR1 is SGHKS and CDR2 is YYEKEE (reference sequence). Trimming removed 4 bases from V and 5 bases from J, with 9 bases in between. CDR3 amino acids: CASSPQDTGELFF. CDR3 DNA sequence: TGTGCCAGCAGCCCTCAGGATACCGGGGAGCTGTTTTTT.

Only a few counts were recorded for this clone. The same CDR3 also results from other DNA sequences found in this sample. V is TRBV28 and J is TRBJ2-7; D call uncertain. Germline CDR1 MDHEN, CDR2 SYDVKM. The CDR3 runs 11 residues. The germline V and J ends were trimmed by 4 bases and 3 bases, with 4 bases remaining between them. DNA of the CDR3: TGTGCCAGCAGTTCCCGCTACGAGCAGTACTTC. It encodes CASSSRYEQYF.

The rearrangement joins TRBV28 to TRBJ2-1; D might be TRBD1 (5 bases). Trimming pared 4 bases from V and 1 base from J, leaving 11 bases between. In germline, CDR1 is MDHEN, CDR2 SYDVKM. The CDR3 length is 15 residues. The CDR3 region is CASSSRRVSYNEQFF. The CDR3 DNA reads as TGTGCCAGCAGTTCACGCAGGGTTTCCTACAATGAGCAGTTCTTC.

The chain combines TRBV19 with TRBJ1-1; possibly TRBD1 for D (6 bases). V shed 1 base and J shed 0 bases, with 6 bases lying between them. The CDR3 runs 14 residues. The germline CDR1 and CDR2 sequences are LNHDA and SQIVND (reference sequence). The CDR3 sequence: CASSIGTVNTEAFF. The CDR3 DNA follows: TGTGCCAGTAGTATAGGGACAGTGAACACTGAAGCTTTCTTT. Filled out from reference TRBV19 and TRBJ1-1, the complete variable domain reads DGGITQSPKYLFRKEGQNVTLSCEQNLNHDAMYWYRQDPGQGLRLIYYSQIVNDFQKGDIAEGYSVSREKKESFPLTVTSAQKNPTAFYLCASSIGTVNTEAFFGQGTRLTVV.

The chain recombines TRBV7-3 with TRBJ2-6; TRBD1 matches 7 bases. Per the germline V gene, CDR1 is SGHTA and CDR2 is FQGTGA. The CDR3 sequence is 17 residues long. V lost 0 bases, J lost 0 bases, and 2 bases stayed unmatched. CDR3 bases: TGTGCCAGCAGCTTAACGCCAGGGGGCTCTGGGGCCAACGTCCTGACTTTC. This codes for CASSLTPGGSGANVLTF.

The genes are TRBV5-1 and TRBJ2-7; TRBD1 aligns across 8 bases. CDR1 and CDR2 (germline): SGHRS, YFSETQ. Trimming took 3 bases from V and 3 from J; bases not matched to a gene: 11. The CDR3 runs to 16 residues. CDR3 DNA sequence: TGCGCCAGCAGCTCCGACAGGGGCCATCTTATCTACGAGCAGTACTTC. It encodes CASSSDRGHLIYEQYF. The whole variable domain, filled in from reference TRBV5-1 and TRBJ2-7, reads KAGVTQTPRYLIKTRGQQVTLSCSPISGHRSVSWYQQTPGQGLQFLFEYFSETQRNKGNFPGRFSGRQFSNSRSEMNVSTLELGDSALYLCASSSDRGHLIYEQYFGPGTRLTVT.